This record covers a single T cell receptor beta chain. What it binds is not known. Regarding time point: patch test 1, 2 weeks after DPC sensitization. Treatment specified: therapeutic diphenylcyclopropenone sensitization with weekly scalp DPC. Prior to each patch test being applied, blood was drawn. One entry per CDR3 protein, called by TCRdb with MiXCR from the RACE reads. The sample includes about 120,000 distinct CDR3 sequences, around 10% of them seen just once. The data belong to a study of human T cells and chemical hapten exposure. Study-level information: Doses of diphenylcyclopropenone went to the patients' scalps weekly throughout the approximately 26-week study. Study results and limitations: Expanded TCRs were compared with controls, and the expanded TCRs formed significantly more large CDR3 similarity clusters.

The CDR3 has 11 residues. Germline V gene sequence: CDR1 SQVTM, CDR2 ANQGSEA. J was trimmed by 6 bases and V by 5 bases; bases with no gene match: 1. The receptor's source is a woman between 50 and 59 years old with alopecia areata. Some clones in this sample may be carry-over from other donors' samples. The material sequenced was whole blood, taken in connection with sensitization to the hapten diphenylcyclopropenone (DPC). The V gene is TRBV29-1, the J gene TRBJ2-7; TRBD1 agrees at 10 bases. The chain's CDR3 is CSVRQGAEQYF. CDR3 bases: TGCAGCGTTAGACAGGGGGCCGAGCAGTACTTC.